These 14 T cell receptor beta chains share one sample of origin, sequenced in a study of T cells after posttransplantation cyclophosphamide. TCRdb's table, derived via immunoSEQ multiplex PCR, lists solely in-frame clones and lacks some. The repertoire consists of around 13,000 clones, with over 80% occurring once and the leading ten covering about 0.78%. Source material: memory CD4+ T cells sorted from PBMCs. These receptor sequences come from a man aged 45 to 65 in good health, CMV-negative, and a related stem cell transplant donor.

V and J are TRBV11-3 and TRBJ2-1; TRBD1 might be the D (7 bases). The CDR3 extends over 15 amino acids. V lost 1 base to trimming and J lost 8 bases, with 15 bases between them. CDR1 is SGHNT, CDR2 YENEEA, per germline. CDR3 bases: TGTGCCAGCAGCTTAGGGTCAGGGGGGAACTATGAGCAGTTCTTC. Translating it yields CASSLGSGGNYEQFF.

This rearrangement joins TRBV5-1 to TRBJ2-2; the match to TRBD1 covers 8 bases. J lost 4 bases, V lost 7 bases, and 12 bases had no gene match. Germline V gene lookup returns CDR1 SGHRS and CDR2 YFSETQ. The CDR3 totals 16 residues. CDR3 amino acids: CASDGQGASGTGELFF. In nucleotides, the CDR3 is TGCGCCAGCGACGGACAGGGCGCTTCTGGCACCGGGGAGCTGTTTTTT.

In DNA form, the CDR3 reads TGTGCCAGCAGCCACCGGGAGGCTGGAGGAAAACTGTTTTTT. Amino acid sequence: CASSHREAGGKLFF. The chain recombines TRBV7-8 with TRBJ1-4, with D uncertain. CDR1 and CDR2 from the germline V gene are SGHVS and FQNEAQ. The CDR3 extends over 14 amino acids. V gave up 5 bases and J gave up 10 bases, with 17 bases separating them.

The DNA of the CDR3 is TGTGCCAGCAGCGCTCTGGGACAGAACACTGAAGCTTTCTTT. Protein sequence: CASSALGQNTEAFF. The chain combines TRBV9 with TRBJ1-1; D may be TRBD1 (6 bases). CDR1 and CDR2 (germline): SGDLS, YYNGEE. The V end was cut by 3 bases, the J end by 1 base, with 10 bases between. This CDR3 has 14 residues.

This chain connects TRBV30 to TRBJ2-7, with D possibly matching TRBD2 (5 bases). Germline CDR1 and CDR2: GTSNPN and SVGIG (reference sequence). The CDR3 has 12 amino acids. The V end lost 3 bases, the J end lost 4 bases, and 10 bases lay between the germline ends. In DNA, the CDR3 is TGTGCCTGGAGCCTACTAGTATACGAGCAGTACTTC. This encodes CAWSLLVYEQYF. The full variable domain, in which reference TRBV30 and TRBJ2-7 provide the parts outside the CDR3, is SQTIHQWPATLVQPVGSPLSLECTVEGTSNPNLYWYRQAAGRGLQLLFYSVGIGQISSEVPQNLSASRPQDRQFILSSKKLLLSDSGFYLCAWSLLVYEQYFGPGTRLTVT.

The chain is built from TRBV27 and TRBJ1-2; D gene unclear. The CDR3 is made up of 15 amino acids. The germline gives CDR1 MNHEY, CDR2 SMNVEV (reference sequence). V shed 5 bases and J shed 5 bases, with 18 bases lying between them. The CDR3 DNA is TGTGCCAGCAGTCCCCGAATAACTATCCTTTATGGCTACACCTTC. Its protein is CASSPRITILYGYTF.

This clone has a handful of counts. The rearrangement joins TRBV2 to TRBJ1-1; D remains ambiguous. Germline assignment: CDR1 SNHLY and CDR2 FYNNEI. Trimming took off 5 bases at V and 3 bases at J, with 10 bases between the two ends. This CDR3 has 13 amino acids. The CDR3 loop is CASSSVYYTEAFF. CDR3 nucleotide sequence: TGTGCCAGCAGTAGTGTTTACTACACTGAAGCTTTCTTT.

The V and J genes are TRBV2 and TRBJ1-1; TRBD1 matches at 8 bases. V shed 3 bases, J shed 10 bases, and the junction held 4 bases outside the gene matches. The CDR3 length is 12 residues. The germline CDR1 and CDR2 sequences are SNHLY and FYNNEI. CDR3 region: CASSDRDRRAFF. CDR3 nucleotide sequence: TGTGCCAGCAGTGATAGGGACAGGCGAGCTTTCTTT.

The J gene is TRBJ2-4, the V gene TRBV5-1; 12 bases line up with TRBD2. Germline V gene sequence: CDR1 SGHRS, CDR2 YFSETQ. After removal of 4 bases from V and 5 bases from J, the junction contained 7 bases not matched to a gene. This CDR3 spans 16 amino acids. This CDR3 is CASSGASGGAENIQYF. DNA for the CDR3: TGCGCCAGCAGCGGGGCTAGCGGGGGGGCGGAAAACATTCAGTACTTC. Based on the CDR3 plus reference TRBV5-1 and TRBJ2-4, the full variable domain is KAGVTQTPRYLIKTRGQQVTLSCSPISGHRSVSWYQQTPGQGLQFLFEYFSETQRNKGNFPGRFSGRQFSNSRSEMNVSTLELGDSALYLCASSGASGGAENIQYFGAGTRLSVL.

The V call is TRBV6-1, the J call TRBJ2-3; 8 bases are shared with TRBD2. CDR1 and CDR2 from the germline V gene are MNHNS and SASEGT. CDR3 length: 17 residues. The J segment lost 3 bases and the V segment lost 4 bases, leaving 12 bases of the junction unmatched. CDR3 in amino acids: CASSGLKGSGRTDTQYF. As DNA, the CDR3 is TGTGCCAGCAGTGGACTTAAGGGGAGCGGGAGAACAGATACGCAGTATTTT.

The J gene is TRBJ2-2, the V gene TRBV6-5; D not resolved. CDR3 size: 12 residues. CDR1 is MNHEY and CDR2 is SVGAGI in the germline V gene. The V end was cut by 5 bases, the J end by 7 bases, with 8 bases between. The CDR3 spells CASSLVRGELFF. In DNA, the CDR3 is TGTGCCAGCAGTCTAGTTCGCGGGGAGCTGTTTTTT.

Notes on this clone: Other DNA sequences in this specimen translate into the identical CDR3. CDR3 nucleotides: TGTGCCAGCAGCTTAGACAGGTCCCCCCTCCACTTT. The encoded protein is CASSLDRSPLHF. The chain carries TRBV7-2 and TRBJ1-6; D is perhaps TRBD1 (5 bases). V lost 1 base and J lost 13, with 8 bases in between. The CDR3 is 12 amino acids. Germline V lookup: CDR1 SGHTA, CDR2 FQGNSA.

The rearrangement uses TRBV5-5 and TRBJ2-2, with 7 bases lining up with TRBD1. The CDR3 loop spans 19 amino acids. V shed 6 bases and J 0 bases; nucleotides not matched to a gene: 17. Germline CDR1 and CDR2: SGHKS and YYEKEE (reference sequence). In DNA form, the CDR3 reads TGTGCCAGCACGTGGCGGGTTATGAGGACAGGTCCGAACACCGGGGAGCTGTTTTTT. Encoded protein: CASTWRVMRTGPNTGELFF. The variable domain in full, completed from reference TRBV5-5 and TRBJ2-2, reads DAGVTQSPTHLIKTRGQQVTLRCSPISGHKSVSWYQQVLGQGPQFIFQYYEKEERGRGNFPDRFSARQFPNYSSELNVNALLLGDSALYLCASTWRVMRTGPNTGELFFGEGSRLTVL.

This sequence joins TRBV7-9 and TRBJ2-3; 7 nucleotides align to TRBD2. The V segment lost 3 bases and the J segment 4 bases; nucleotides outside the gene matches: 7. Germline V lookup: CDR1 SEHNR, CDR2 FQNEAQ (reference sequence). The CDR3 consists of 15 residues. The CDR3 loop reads CASSLIGTTSDTQYF. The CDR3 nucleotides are TGTGCCAGCAGCTTGATTGGGACTACCTCAGATACGCAGTATTTT. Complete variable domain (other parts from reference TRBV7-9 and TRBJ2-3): DTGVSQNPRHKITKRGQNVTFRCDPISEHNRLYWYRQTLGQGPEFLTYFQNEAQLEKSRLLSDRFSAERPKGSFSTLEIQRTEQGDSAMYLCASSLIGTTSDTQYFGPGTRLTVL.